Sequencing of this T cell receptor (beta chain) was carried out in a study of spatial heterogeneity in lung cancer. Time point in this sample: sample taken at primary tumor resection. TCRdb re-called the 5' RACE reads with MiXCR, one entry per CDR3 protein. Altogether about 39,000 distinct CDR3 sequences are present, 3.1% being singletons, with the ten largest covering 36%. Germline V gene sequence: CDR1 SGHRS, CDR2 YFSETQ. The CDR3 is 15 residues long. V gave up 6 bases and J gave up 4 bases; unmatched junction bases: 8. This clonotype originated in a male donor with early-stage non-small cell lung cancer. Sequences were derived from normal lung tissue next to the tumor, sampled at surgery. V and J are TRBV5-1 and TRBJ2-5, with TRBD2 matching over 11 bases. The CDR3 nucleotides read TGCGCCAGCACCCAACTAGCGGGAGCAGGAGAGACCCAGTACTTC. Residues: CASTQLAGAGETQYF.